Detailed here is one TCR beta chain. The antigen remains unidentified. Assay: immunoSEQ multiplex PCR; the TCRdb copy retains only in-frame clones and omits some. In the table there are more than 65,000 clones, about 85% of which are singletons. The data are from a study of OX40 agonist ivuxolimab in advanced cancers. Study-wide context: Averaging approximately 60 years in age, with a range of roughly 20 to 79, the cohort was around 85% male.

Findings and limits, study-wide: CD4+ T cells averaged fewer expanded clones than CD8+ T cells.

The receptor's source is an adult with an advanced solid tumor such as melanoma, head and neck, liver or kidney cancer. Sample: CD4+ or CD8+ T cells sorted from blood, taken in a trial of the OX40 agonist ivuxolimab.

The CDR3 here is CASSERLGPNEKLFF. For the CDR3, the DNA is TGTGCCAGCAGTGAAAGACTGGGGCCCAATGAAAAACTGTTTTTT. The genes are TRBV6-1 and TRBJ1-4; weak D call: TRBD1 (5 bases). Trimming took 2 bases from V and 5 from J, leaving 12 bases between them. This CDR3 is 15 amino acids long. CDR1 is MNHNS and CDR2 is SASEGT in the germline V gene.